The rows below give T cell receptor beta chains drawn from one sample of a study of blood T cell repertoires in COVID-19. The method was immunoSEQ multiplex PCR; TCRdb's version includes in-frame clones alone and lacks a portion of them. Here the sample spans 140,000 to 150,000 clones, around 77% being singletons. Source material: peripheral blood. The source of these receptors is a man aged 45 to 65 with active or convalescent COVID-19. Both conserved end residues are part of each CDR3. A D gene is named only where the DNA matches it firmly. Some rows have no size entry. The others give once, few or many, or a class for an expanded clone.

d_call	v_call	clone_size	j_call	cdr3_nt	cdr3_aa
NA	TRBV7-9	NA	TRBJ1-3	TGTGCCAGCAGCTTAGTTCTCCCGGGAAACACCATATATTTT	CASSLVLPGNTIYF
NA	TRBV7-3	NA	TRBJ1-6	TGTGCCAGCAGCCTCAGGGGCGGGTCACCCCTCCACTTT	CASSLRGGSPLHF
NA	TRBV5-1	NA	TRBJ2-7	TGCGCCAGCACCTCTGGCGGGCCTACCTACGAGCAGTACTTC	CASTSGGPTYEQYF
TRBD1	TRBV24-1	NA	TRBJ2-2	TGTGCCACCAGTGAGCACGACAGGGCTCCCGGGGAGCTGTTTTTT	CATSEHDRAPGELFF
NA	TRBV5-4	NA	TRBJ1-1	TGTGCCAGCTCCCTAGGGCGGGCTGAAGCTTTCTTT	CASSLGRAEAFF
TRBD2	TRBV2	NA	TRBJ2-7	TGTGCCAGCAACCGTTGGACTAGCGGGAGGGACGAGCAGTACTTC	CASNRWTSGRDEQYF
TRBD2	TRBV11-2	NA	TRBJ2-3	TGTGCCAGCAGCTTACAACCGGGACTAAAAGATACGCAGTATTTT	CASSLQPGLKDTQYF
NA	TRBV7-8	few	TRBJ2-5	TGTGCCAGCAGCTTAAGAGCGTTCCAAGAGACCCAGTACTTC	CASSLRAFQETQYF
NA	TRBV27	NA	TRBJ1-2	TGTGCCAGCAGTTTATTGGGGGGGTTAGACTATGGCTACACCTTC	CASSLLGGLDYGYTF
TRBD1	TRBV19	NA	TRBJ2-1	TGTGCCACCGGGACAGGGAGATTTCGGGAGCAGTTCTTC	CATGTGRFREQFF
TRBD1	TRBV7-2	NA	TRBJ2-3	TGTGCCAGCAGCCCTCAGGGGGCGCGACTAGATACGCAGTATTTT	CASSPQGARLDTQYF
NA	TRBV19	NA	TRBJ2-7	TGTGCCAGTAGTATAGGGGGGGACAGCTCCTACGAGCAGTACTTC	CASSIGGDSSYEQYF
NA	TRBV28	NA	TRBJ1-2	TGTGCCAGCAGTTTTTCCGGGCTGGACGGGGGGGGCTACACCTTC	CASSFSGLDGGGYTF
NA	TRBV19	NA	TRBJ1-1	TGTGCCAGTAGTCCATTGCTGGGGGGACTCAAGAACACTGAAGCTTTCTTT	CASSPLLGGLKNTEAFF
NA	TRBV10-3	NA	TRBJ2-6	TGTGCCATCCGCGCCTGGGGCGCGGGGGCCAACGTCCTGACTTTC	CAIRAWGAGANVLTF
TRBD2	TRBV9	NA	TRBJ2-1	TGTGCCAGCAGCGTAGTGGGAGGGGCGGGAGTTTCTTACAATGAGCAGTTCTTC	CASSVVGGAGVSYNEQFF
TRBD1	TRBV5-1	NA	TRBJ1-1	TGCGCCAGCAGCCAAGACAGGGGGTCGTGGGTGAACACTGAAGCTTTCTTT	CASSQDRGSWVNTEAFF
NA	TRBV11-2	NA	TRBJ1-4	TGTGCCAGCAGCTCCACAGGTCTTGCAACTAATGAAAAACTGTTTTTT	CASSSTGLATNEKLFF
NA	TRBV3-1/TRBV3-2	NA	TRBJ2-7	TGTGCCAGCAGCCAAACGAGGAACACAGGAGCTAGGTACTTC	CASSQTRNTGARYF
TRBD1	TRBV29-1	NA	TRBJ2-2	TGCAGCGTTCTAGGGACAGGGGGCACCGGGGAGCTGTTTTTT	CSVLGTGGTGELFF
NA	TRBV30	NA	TRBJ1-6	TGTGCCTGGAGTGCCAATAATTCACCCCTCCACTTT	CAWSANNSPLHF
NA	TRBV3-1/TRBV3-2	NA	TRBJ1-4	TGTGCCAGCAGCCAAGATCAGGGAAGAGGACTGTTTTTT	CASSQDQGRGLFF
NA	TRBV5-1	NA	TRBJ1-1	TGCGCCAGCAGCTTGGGCCTGAGTTACACTGAAGCTTTCTTT	CASSLGLSYTEAFF
NA	TRBV28	NA	TRBJ2-3	TGTGCCAGCATTCCGACAGCCAGCACAGATACGCAGTATTTT	CASIPTASTDTQYF
NA	TRBV7-2	NA	TRBJ2-1	TGTGCCAGCAGCGCCCTATTCCTTAGCAATGAGCAGTTCTTC	CASSALFLSNEQFF
NA	TRBV19	NA	TRBJ1-5	TGTGCCAGTAGCCCGCCCCGCGGCTATAGCAATCAGCCCCAGCATTTT	CASSPPRGYSNQPQHF
TRBD2	TRBV27	NA	TRBJ2-2	TGTGCCAGCAGTCCGACCCTAGCGGGAGGGCCGGGCACCGGGGAGCTGTTTTTT	CASSPTLAGGPGTGELFF
TRBD2	TRBV11-2	NA	TRBJ2-1	TGTGCCAGCAGCTTAGGGGGGGGAGCCTACAATGAGCAGTTCTTC	CASSLGGGAYNEQFF
NA	TRBV4-1	NA	TRBJ2-7	TGCGCCAGCAGCCAAGGAGGGAGTAGCGGCTACGAGCAGTACTTC	CASSQGGSSGYEQYF
TRBD1	TRBV29-1	NA	TRBJ2-2	TGCAGCGTTAACGGACAGGGGGGCACCGGGGAGCTGTTTTTT	CSVNGQGGTGELFF
NA	TRBV5-1	once	TRBJ2-1	TGCGCCAGCAGGGAAGGGGCCTACAATGAGCAGTTCTTC	CASREGAYNEQFF
NA	TRBV7-2	NA	TRBJ2-3	TGTGCCAGCAGCTTAGTAGGCGGGGGCACAGATACGCAGTATTTT	CASSLVGGGTDTQYF
NA	TRBV3-1/TRBV3-2	NA	TRBJ1-1	TGTGCCAGCAGCCAGACGGACAGTGAAGCTTTCTTT	CASSQTDSEAFF
TRBD2	TRBV3-1/TRBV3-2	NA	TRBJ2-2	TGTGCCAGCAGCCAAGGGCCCGGACTAGCGGGAGGCGCCGGGGAGCTGTTTTTT	CASSQGPGLAGGAGELFF
TRBD2	TRBV7-9	once	TRBJ2-1	TGTGCCAGCAGTAATGGCGCCACGCGGGGGAGATTTCAGTTCTTC	CASSNGATRGRFQFF
NA	TRBV19	few	TRBJ2-6	TGTGCCAGTAGTACCCAGGGGACTGGGGCCAACGTCCTGACTTTC	CASSTQGTGANVLTF
TRBD1	TRBV7-3	NA	TRBJ2-1	TGTGCCAGCAGTTTATACAGGGGCGCTGAGCAGTTCTTC	CASSLYRGAEQFF
NA	TRBV6-1	NA	TRBJ2-3	TGTGCCAGCAGTGAAGCAGACCAGGGCACGCAGTATTTT	CASSEADQGTQYF
TRBD2	TRBV7-3	NA	TRBJ2-3	TGTGCCAGCAGTCCTAGCGGAGCCACAGATACGCAGTATTTT	CASSPSGATDTQYF
TRBD1	TRBV30	NA	TRBJ1-6	TGTGCCTGGAGTGTATCAGGGACAGGACTTAATTCACCCCTCCACTTT	CAWSVSGTGLNSPLHF
NA	TRBV6-5	NA	TRBJ2-2	TGTGCCAGCAACGTTCTAGGGAGCGACACCGGGGAGCTGTTTTTT	CASNVLGSDTGELFF
NA	TRBV7-3	once	TRBJ1-5	TGTGCCAGCAGCTTAATATCAGGTTATCAGCCCCAGCATTTT	CASSLISGYQPQHF